The 23 T cell receptor beta chains listed next were all sequenced from one sample in a study of shared clonotypes between healthy human individuals. Only in-frame clones appear in the TCRdb table, and some are missing; sequencing was by immunoSEQ multiplex PCR. Among around 1.9 million clones listed, roughly 93% were seen once. Positive CCR7 selection of CD45RO-negative cells yielded the naive CD8 cells, and terminally differentiated effector memory CD45RA+ cells were excluded. The sequenced sample consisted of naive CD8+ T cells from PBMCs. The source is a man younger than 35 in good health. Some clones in this sample may be carry-over from other donors' samples.

The V call is TRBV7-6, the J call TRBJ2-7; D may be TRBD2 (5 bases). The germline V and J ends were trimmed by 5 bases and 6 bases, with 14 bases remaining between them. CDR1 is SGHVS and CDR2 is FNYEAQ in the germline V gene. The CDR3 runs 13 residues. CDR3 nucleotide sequence: TGTGCCAGCAGCCCCCCGGGGTCGGGCGAGCAGTACTTC. Translating it yields CASSPPGSGEQYF.

The rearrangement uses TRBV30 and TRBJ1-1; D might be TRBD1 (6 bases). With 5 bases removed from V and 10 bases from J, the gap between germline ends came to 17 bases. The V gene's germline CDR1 is GTSNPN and CDR2 SVGIG (reference sequence). This CDR3 contains 12 residues. CDR3 amino acids: CAWGYGTQLAFF. CDR3 DNA: TGTGCCTGGGGCTACGGGACACAGCTAGCTTTCTTT.

The chain recombines TRBV14 with TRBJ2-2; 10 bases line up with TRBD2. This CDR3 is 15 amino acids long. CDR1 is SGHDN and CDR2 is FVKESK in the germline V gene. Trimming cost V 3 bases and J 5 bases; bases outside gene matches: 3. CDR3 residues: CASSHASGRTGELFF. For the CDR3, the DNA is TGTGCCAGCAGCCATGCTAGCGGGAGAACCGGGGAGCTGTTTTTT.

The gene calls are TRBV7-9 and TRBJ1-2, with a weak D call TRBD1 (5 bases). CDR1 and CDR2 from the germline V gene are SEHNR and FQNEAQ (reference sequence). V shed 5 bases and J shed 6 bases, with 25 bases lying between them. This CDR3 has 17 amino acids. Here the CDR3 reads CASSLNLQEGVYHGYTF. The CDR3 DNA reads TGTGCCAGCAGCCTAAACCTTCAGGAAGGGGTCTATCATGGCTACACCTTC.

The chain has TRBV11-2 and TRBJ2-7; D call uncertain. From germline, CDR1 is SGHAT and CDR2 FQNNGV. CDR3 length: 11 amino acids. V lost 1 base and J 10 bases, leaving 8 bases between the germline ends. CDR3 bases: TGTGCCAGCAGCTTAGTTCCCTTCCAGTACTTC. Amino acids: CASSLVPFQYF.

The chain employs TRBV4-2 and TRBJ1-1; D unresolved. Trimming stripped 4 bases from V and 6 bases from J, with 18 bases between. Germline-derived CDR1 and CDR2 are LGHNA and YNFKEQ. CDR3 length: 15 residues. CDR3 in DNA: TGTGCCAGCAGCCTAAGGGAACGGCCTGACGCTGAAGCTTTCTTT. It is translated as CASSLRERPDAEAFF.

The chain employs TRBV5-1 and TRBJ2-7; the match to TRBD2 covers 12 bases. The ends lost 4 bases at V and 4 bases at J; junction bases unmatched: 6. CDR1 is SGHRS, CDR2 YFSETQ, per germline. The CDR3 has 15 residues. The chain's CDR3 is CASSARLAGEYEQYF. The CDR3 coding sequence is TGCGCCAGCAGCGCACGACTAGCGGGAGAATACGAGCAGTACTTC.

The chain recombines TRBV13 with TRBJ2-7, with D unclear. CDR1 PRHDT and CDR2 FYEKMQ come from the germline V gene (reference sequence). V was cut by 1 base and J by 2 bases, with 9 bases left in between. The CDR3 contains 14 residues. CDR3 loop: CASSLARIAYEQYF. The CDR3 DNA reads as TGTGCCAGCAGCTTAGCGAGGATCGCCTACGAGCAGTACTTC.

With respect to this clone: This sample also contains other DNA sequences that code for the same CDR3. J is TRBJ2-5 and V is TRBV6-6; TRBD2 matches at 14 bases. CDR1 and CDR2 (germline): MNHNY, SVGAGI (reference sequence). V trimming: 8 bases; J trimming: 4 bases; junction bases outside the gene matches: 6. This CDR3 is 15 amino acids long. CDR3 region: CASEPGLAGVETQYF. The DNA of the CDR3 is TGTGCCAGCGAACCGGGACTAGCGGGGGTAGAGACCCAGTACTTC.

A remark on this clone: The sample holds other DNA sequences that translate to the same CDR3. The J gene is TRBJ1-2, the V gene TRBV27; no definite D call. This CDR3 contains 14 residues. V was shortened by 0 bases and J by 5 bases, with 10 bases between the two germline ends. The germline V gene encodes CDR1 MNHEY and CDR2 SMNVEV (reference sequence). The DNA of the CDR3 is TGTGCCAGCAGTTTATCGGGCAGTTTTTATGGCTACACCTTC. This gives the protein CASSLSGSFYGYTF.

This clone was found a few times. The chain recombines TRBV18 with TRBJ1-1; 10 bases line up with TRBD1. The CDR3 is 15 amino acids. V gave up 3 bases and J gave up 4 bases; unmatched junction bases: 5. The germline V gene encodes CDR1 KGHSH and CDR2 LQKENI. The CDR3 DNA reads TGTGCCAGCTCACCCGACAGGGGGCAATTCACTGAAGCTTTCTTT. The encoded protein is CASSPDRGQFTEAFF.

V usage is TRBV27 and J usage is TRBJ1-1; 9 positions agree with TRBD1. This CDR3 region has 14 residues. V shed 7 bases, J shed 4 bases, and the junction held 7 bases outside the gene matches. Germline V lookup: CDR1 MNHEY, CDR2 SMNVEV (reference sequence). The CDR3 is CASIPLTGGTEAFF. CDR3 nucleotides: TGTGCCAGCATTCCTTTGACAGGGGGCACTGAAGCTTTCTTT.

This CDR3 reads CASSPEAKSLTGYGYTF. CDR3 coding DNA: TGTGCCAGCTCCCCCGAAGCAAAGTCCCTGACGGGCTATGGCTACACCTTC. J is TRBJ1-2 and V is TRBV18; D not resolved. The CDR3 has 17 amino acids. The germline gives CDR1 KGHSH, CDR2 LQKENI. Trimming took 6 bases from V and 4 from J, leaving 24 bases between them.

This chain connects TRBV19 to TRBJ1-2, with D uncertain. CDR3 length: 13 residues. Trimming cost V 3 bases and J 3 bases, with 8 bases left between them. The germline V gene has CDR1 LNHDA and CDR2 SQIVND (reference sequence). The CDR3 nucleotides read TGTGCCAGTAGTATCGGCAGCGACTATGGCTACACCTTC. Its translation is CASSIGSDYGYTF.

This chain uses TRBV27 with TRBJ2-7; 8 nucleotides line up with TRBD2. Looked up from germline, CDR1 is MNHEY and CDR2 is SMNVEV (reference sequence). There are 15 residues in the CDR3. V lost 10 bases to trimming and J lost 0 bases; unmatched junction nucleotides: 11. Here the CDR3 DNA reads TGTGCCAAACCCAACAGCGGGGGAAGCTCCTACGAGCAGTACTTC. This sequence encodes CAKPNSGGSSYEQYF.

This chain joins TRBV7-9 and TRBJ2-3, with D perhaps TRBD1 (6 bases). The V and J ends lost 7 bases and 0 bases respectively, with 14 bases between them. CDR3 length: 15 residues. Germline assignment: CDR1 SEHNR and CDR2 FQNEAQ (reference sequence). The CDR3: CASTPPTGSTDTQYF. The CDR3, as DNA: TGTGCCAGCACCCCCCCGACAGGAAGCACAGATACGCAGTATTTT.

The sample holds one count of this clone. The CDR3 spells CASSPLGQGKYNEQFF. In nucleotides, the CDR3 is TGTGCCAGCAGCCCTTTGGGACAGGGGAAATACAATGAGCAGTTCTTC. The chain joins TRBV5-6 to TRBJ2-1; TRBD1 aligns across 10 bases. The V segment lost 4 bases and the J segment 4 bases; nucleotides outside the gene matches: 8. Germline loops: CDR1 SGHDT, CDR2 YYEEEE. The CDR3 extends over 16 amino acids.

In the case of this clone: The sample contains more than one DNA sequence encoding this CDR3. The chain uses TRBV9 and TRBJ2-3; 7 positions agree with TRBD2. The V gene's germline CDR1 is SGDLS and CDR2 YYNGEE. The CDR3 runs to 15 residues. The V segment lost 0 bases and the J segment 0 bases; nucleotides outside the gene matches: 1. This CDR3 reads CASSVASGSTDTQYF. As DNA, the CDR3 is TGTGCCAGCAGCGTAGCTAGCGGAAGCACAGATACGCAGTATTTT.

J is TRBJ1-1 and V is TRBV27; D remains ambiguous. From germline, CDR1 is MNHEY and CDR2 SMNVEV (reference sequence). The CDR3 is 13 residues long. With 3 bases removed from V and 6 bases from J, the gap between germline ends came to 11 bases. The CDR3 nucleotides are TGTGCCAGCAGTTTCCAAGGGTGGGCTGAAGCTTTCTTT. Translation gives CASSFQGWAEAFF.

The V call is TRBV15, the J call TRBJ2-7; TRBD1 aligns across 10 bases. Unmatched junction bases numbered 4, after V lost 0 bases and J lost 2 bases. The CDR3 runs 16 residues. Germline CDR1 LNHNV, CDR2 YYDKDF (reference sequence). CDR3 sequence (DNA): TGTGCCACCAGCAGAGATGGGGGGACAGGGGCCTACGAGCAGTACTTC. It specifies CATSRDGGTGAYEQYF.

The V and J genes are TRBV14 and TRBJ1-2; 8 bases align to TRBD1. Per germline, CDR1 SGHDN and CDR2 FVKESK. This CDR3 is 17 amino acids long. The junction had 8 bases not matched to a gene; V was cut back by 2 bases and J by 0 bases. The CDR3 nucleotides read TGTGCCAGCAGCCAAAGACTAGGACAGGGAGCTAACTATGGCTACACCTTC. Amino acid sequence: CASSQRLGQGANYGYTF.

This clone was detected once. J is TRBJ1-3 and V is TRBV7-9; D is possibly TRBD1 (6 bases). The V end was cut by 4 bases, the J end by 8 bases, with 15 bases between. The V gene's germline CDR1 is SEHNR and CDR2 FQNEAQ (reference sequence). The CDR3 spans 14 residues. The CDR3 nucleotides are TGTGCCAGCAGCTCCCGGGGGCGCGGGGACACCATATATTTT. Translation: CASSSRGRGDTIYF.

Here the CDR3 DNA reads TGTGCCAGCAGCTGGACAGGGGGAAACACCATATATTTT. Encoded protein: CASSWTGGNTIYF. The chain joins TRBV5-5 to TRBJ1-3; 8 bases match TRBD1. The CDR3 has 13 residues. Unmatched junction bases numbered 0, after V lost 3 bases and J lost 4 bases. CDR1 SGHKS and CDR2 YYEKEE come from the germline V gene (reference sequence).